A selection of T cell receptor beta chains follows, all from one sample in a study of CD8 T cells in ankylosing spondylitis. TCRdb called the 5' RACE reads again in MiXCR, with one record for every CDR3 protein. This sample yields 150,000 to 200,000 distinct CDR3 sequences, of which roughly 18% are seen a single time; 4.3% belongs to the top ten. Sequenced input: blood, either unsorted or a sorted T cell fraction (not recorded which). Receptors originate from a male donor aged 10 to 30 with ankylosing spondylitis or in good health (not recorded which). Both conserved end residues are part of each CDR3. Each record gives: V gene, clone size, J gene, D gene, CDR3 DNA, CDR3 protein. D genes are given only for firm matches. Size tells how often a clone was seen (once, few, many) or the class of an expanded clone, and some rows leave it out.

>TRBV20-1|many|TRBJ2-7|TRBD2
TGCAGTGCACAGAGCGGGAGGGCCCTCTACGAGCAGTACTTC
CSAQSGRALYEQYF
>TRBV7-9|many|TRBJ2-1|.
TGTGCCAGCAGCCCCCTAAGGTTTGGGGATGAGCAGTTCTTC
CASSPLRFGDEQFF
>TRBV29-1|few|TRBJ2-2|.
TGCAGCGTTGAAGATGGGCTATCGGGCGCCGGGGAGCTGTTTTTT
CSVEDGLSGAGELFF
>TRBV3-1|many|TRBJ1-4|.
TGTGCCAGCAGCCATGGGCGGACTAATGAAAAACTGTTTTTT
CASSHGRTNEKLFF
>TRBV12-3/TRBV12-4|many|TRBJ2-6|.
TGTGCCAGCAGTCTTACGGGGGCCAACGTCCTGACTTTC
CASSLTGANVLTF
>TRBV20-1|.|TRBJ2-7|.
TGCAGTGCTCCGGGGGCGAGGAACTACGAGCAGTACTTC
CSAPGARNYEQYF
>TRBV7-2|many|TRBJ2-5|.
TGTGCCAGCAGCCTAGGGGTTCGGGAGACCCAGTACTTC
CASSLGVRETQYF
>TRBV6-5|few|TRBJ2-7|TRBD2
TGTGCCAGCAGTTACTCGAGATTAGCGGGTGCCTACGAGCAGTACTTC
CASSYSRLAGAYEQYF
>TRBV20-1|many|TRBJ2-4|.
TGCAGTGCTAGTTCGCGGTTACTAGCCAAAAACATTCAGTACTTC
CSASSRLLAKNIQYF
>TRBV7-3|many|TRBJ1-1|.
TGTGCCAGCAGCTTAAATTCGGCAGGGGTTGCTTTCTTT
CASSLNSAGVAFF
>TRBV5-1|many|TRBJ2-1|.
TGCGCCAGCAGCGACCCCACTTGGGGGCAGTTCTTC
CASSDPTWGQFF
>TRBV7-6|many|TRBJ1-2|TRBD1
TGTGCCAGCAGTCAATTCATATCGGGGACAGGCACCCTTGGTTATGGCTACACCTTC
CASSQFISGTGTLGYGYTF
>TRBV6-1|many|TRBJ1-5|.
TGTGCCAGCAGTGAACGGACCGGTAATCAGCCCCAGCATTTT
CASSERTGNQPQHF
>TRBV6-2/TRBV6-3|many|TRBJ2-1|TRBD2
TGTGCCAGCAGTTACTCGGGACTAGCGGGAGTCTCCATCAATGAGCAGTTCTTC
CASSYSGLAGVSINEQFF
>TRBV20-1|many|TRBJ2-3|TRBD1
TGCAGCCACAGGGGGCAAGGAACGCAGTATTTT
CSHRGQGTQYF
>TRBV29-1|.|TRBJ2-2|TRBD2
TGCAGCATTGTAGCGGGGGGACTGAAGAACACCGGGGAGCTGTTCTTT
CSIVAGGLKNTGELFF
>TRBV10-3|many|TRBJ2-2|.
TGTGCCATCAGCGCAAAACCGGGCCTCCGCGACACCGGGGAGCTGTTTTTT
CAISAKPGLRDTGELFF
>TRBV27|once|TRBJ2-1|.
TGTGCCAGCATCCCAACAGCTTCCTACAATGAGCAGTTCTTC
CASIPTASYNEQFF
>TRBV29-1|few|TRBJ1-1|.
TGCAGCGCGAGGACGAATGAAGCTTTCTTT
CSARTNEAFF
>TRBV4-1|once|TRBJ2-2|.
TGCGCCAGCAGCCAACTATACACCGGGGAGCTGTTTTTT
CASSQLYTGELFF
>TRBV5-1|many|TRBJ2-1|TRBD1
TGCGCCAGCAGCCTAAGGACAGGGGGCCTACGGGAGCAGTTCTTC
CASSLRTGGLREQFF
>TRBV28|many|TRBJ1-2|.
TGTGCCAGCAGCAACTTTTATGGCTACACCTTC
CASSNFYGYTF
>TRBV24-1|many|TRBJ2-1|TRBD2
TGTGCCACCAGTGACCCGGGACTAGCGGGAGGATGGGAGCAGTTCTTC
CATSDPGLAGGWEQFF
>TRBV20-1|many|TRBJ2-5|.
TGCAGTGCGCAACGGGGCTACCAAGAGACCCAGTACTTC
CSAQRGYQETQYF
>TRBV3-1|many|TRBJ2-2|TRBD2
TGTGCCAGCAGCCGCGGACTAGCGGGCCATGCGAACACCGGGGAGCTGTTTTTT
CASSRGLAGHANTGELFF
>TRBV5-1|many|TRBJ2-3|.
TGCGCCAGCAGCTTGTTTCGGCGGGACGGCCGGGGAGATACGCAGTATTTT
CASSLFRRDGRGDTQYF
>TRBV20-1|.|TRBJ2-1|.
TGCAGTGCTAGAGATCTCACTGGGGGTGTCACCAATGAGCAGTTCTTC
CSARDLTGGVTNEQFF
>TRBV5-6|once|TRBJ2-2|.
TGTGCCAGCAGCTTGGGACCGACAGGCGGGGAGCTGTTTTTT
CASSLGPTGGELFF
>TRBV20-1|many|TRBJ2-1|TRBD1
TGCAGTGCTCCGCCGGGACAGGGGGCCAATGAGCAGTTCTTC
CSAPPGQGANEQFF
>TRBV24-1|many|TRBJ2-1|.
TGTGCCACCAGCGTCCAGGGTGGCAATGAGCAGTTCTTC
CATSVQGGNEQFF
>TRBV7-8|many|TRBJ2-5|.
TGTGCCAGCAGCTCGAATCAACGGGAGACCCAGTACTTC
CASSSNQRETQYF
>TRBV20-1|many|TRBJ2-1|.
TGCAGTGCTAGAGGGACGCGAAACGTTGAGCAGTTCTTC
CSARGTRNVEQFF
>TRBV20-1|many|TRBJ2-1|.
TGCAGTGCTCAACCACGGACAAATGAGCAGTTCTTC
CSAQPRTNEQFF
>TRBV19|many|TRBJ2-5|TRBD2
TGTGCCAGTAGTATGGGCGGGAGTGGAGAGACCCAGTACTTC
CASSMGGSGETQYF
>TRBV9|many|TRBJ2-3|TRBD2
TGTGCCAGCAGCCCCCCCGCGGCTAGCGGGAGGCCCCATACGCAGTATTTT
CASSPPAASGRPHTQYF
>TRBV12-3/TRBV12-4|many|TRBJ2-1|.
TGTGCCAGCACTCAAAAGGTACCGAACAATGAGCAGTTCTTC
CASTQKVPNNEQFF
>TRBV29-1|.|TRBJ2-7|TRBD1
TGCAGCGTTCAAGGAGACAGGGGTTTAGGTGAGCAGTACTTC
CSVQGDRGLGEQYF
>TRBV3-1|.|TRBJ2-7|TRBD2
TGTGCCAGCAGCCTATCCACCGGGACTAAAAACGAGCAGTACTTC
CASSLSTGTKNEQYF
>TRBV18|.|TRBJ2-1|TRBD2
TGTGCCAGCTCACCACCTATGGCGGGAGGGAATGAGCAGTTCTTC
CASSPPMAGGNEQFF
>TRBV6-4|few|TRBJ2-2|TRBD1
TGTGCCAGCAGTGACCTGGCAGGGGGCACCGGGGAGCTGTTTTTT
CASSDLAGGTGELFF
>TRBV12-3/TRBV12-4|many|TRBJ1-5|.
TGTGCCAGCAGCAACGAATCTGGGGGGATTAGCAATCAGCCCCAGCATTTT
CASSNESGGISNQPQHF
>TRBV9|.|TRBJ2-3|.
TGTGCCAGCAGCGTAGGCCGGTCAAACACAGATACGCAGTATTTT
CASSVGRSNTDTQYF
>TRBV20-1|few|TRBJ2-7|TRBD2
TGCAGTGCTAGAGTTGGACTAGCGGGCTCCTACGAGCAGTACTTC
CSARVGLAGSYEQYF
>TRBV14|many|TRBJ2-1|.
TGTGCCAGCAGCCAAGATGTGGCGGGAAATGAGCAGTTCTTC
CASSQDVAGNEQFF
>TRBV12-3/TRBV12-4|.|TRBJ1-1|.
TGTGCCAGCACCGAGGACAGCACTGAAGCTTTCTTT
CASTEDSTEAFF
>TRBV20-1|.|TRBJ2-3|TRBD2
TGCAGTGCTAGATCGGGACTAGCATTGCCCGTGCAGTATTTT
CSARSGLALPVQYF
>TRBV6-2/TRBV6-3|.|TRBJ2-7|TRBD1
TGTGCCAGCAGCTCGGACAGGGGAACCTACGAGCAGTACTTC
CASSSDRGTYEQYF
>TRBV7-9|many|TRBJ2-3|.
TGTGCCAGCAGCTTCGACAGTCGCACAGATACGCAGTATTTT
CASSFDSRTDTQYF